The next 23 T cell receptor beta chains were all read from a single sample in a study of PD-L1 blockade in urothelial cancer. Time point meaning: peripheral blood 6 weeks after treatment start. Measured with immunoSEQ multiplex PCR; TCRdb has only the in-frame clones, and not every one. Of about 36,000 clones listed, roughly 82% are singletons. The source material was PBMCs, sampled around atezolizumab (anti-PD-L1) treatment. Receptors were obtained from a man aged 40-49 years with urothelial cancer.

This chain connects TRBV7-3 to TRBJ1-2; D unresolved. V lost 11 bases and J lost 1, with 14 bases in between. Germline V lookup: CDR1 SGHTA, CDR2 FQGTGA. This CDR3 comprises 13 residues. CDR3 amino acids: CAPDAGFNYGYTF. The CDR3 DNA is TGTGCCCCGGACGCGGGATTTAACTATGGCTACACCTTC.

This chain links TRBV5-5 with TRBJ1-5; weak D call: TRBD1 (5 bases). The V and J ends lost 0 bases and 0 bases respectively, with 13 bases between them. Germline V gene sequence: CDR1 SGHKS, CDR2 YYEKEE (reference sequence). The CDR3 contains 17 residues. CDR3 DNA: TGTGCCAGCAGCTTGGGGGGTGACAGTTATAGCAATCAGCCCCAGCATTTT. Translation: CASSLGGDSYSNQPQHF.

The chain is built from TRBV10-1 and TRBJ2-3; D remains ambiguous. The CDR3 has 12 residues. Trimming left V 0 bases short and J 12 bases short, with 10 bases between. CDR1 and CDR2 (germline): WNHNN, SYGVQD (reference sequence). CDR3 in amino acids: CASSESLATQYF. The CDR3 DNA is TGCGCCAGCAGTGAGTCGTTAGCCACACAGTATTTT.

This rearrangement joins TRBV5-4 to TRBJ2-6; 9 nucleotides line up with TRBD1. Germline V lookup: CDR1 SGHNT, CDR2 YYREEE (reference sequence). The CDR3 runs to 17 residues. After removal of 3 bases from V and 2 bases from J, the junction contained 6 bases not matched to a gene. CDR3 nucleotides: TGTGCCAGCAGCTCCCCCCGGGACAGGGCTGGGGCCAACGTCCTGACTTTC. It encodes CASSSPRDRAGANVLTF. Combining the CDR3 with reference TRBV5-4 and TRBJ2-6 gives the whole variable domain ETGVTQSPTHLIKTRGQQVTLRCSSQSGHNTVSWYQQALGQGPQFIFQYYREEENGRGNFPPRFSGLQFPNYSSELNVNALELDDSALYLCASSSPRDRAGANVLTFGAGSRLTVL.

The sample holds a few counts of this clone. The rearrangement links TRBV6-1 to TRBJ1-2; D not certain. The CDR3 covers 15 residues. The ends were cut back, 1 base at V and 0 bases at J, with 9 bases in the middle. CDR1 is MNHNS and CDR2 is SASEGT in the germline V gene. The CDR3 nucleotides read TGTGCCAGCAGTGAAGGAGGCGGAACTAACTATGGCTACACCTTC. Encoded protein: CASSEGGGTNYGYTF.

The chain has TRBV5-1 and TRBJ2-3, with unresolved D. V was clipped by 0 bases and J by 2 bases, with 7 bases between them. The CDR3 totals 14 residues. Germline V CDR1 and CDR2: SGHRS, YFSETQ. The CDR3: CASSLATPTDTQYF. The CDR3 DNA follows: TGCGCCAGCAGCTTGGCTACTCCCACAGATACGCAGTATTTT.

In DNA, the CDR3 is TGTGCCAGCAGTCCCACAGGGAGAGGAGCCACTGAAGCTTTCTTT. Translating it yields CASSPTGRGATEAFF. The chain is built from TRBV28 and TRBJ1-1; TRBD1 is a possible D gene (6 bases). Germline values: CDR1 MDHEN, CDR2 SYDVKM. The CDR3 contains 15 residues. The germline V and J ends were trimmed by 5 bases and 4 bases, with 17 bases remaining between them. Using reference TRBV28 and TRBJ1-1 for the parts outside the CDR3, the full variable domain is DVKVTQSSRYLVKRTGEKVFLECVQDMDHENMFWYRQDPGLGLRLIYFSYDVKMKEKGDIPEGYSVSREKKERFSLILESASTNQTSMYLCASSPTGRGATEAFFGQGTRLTVV.

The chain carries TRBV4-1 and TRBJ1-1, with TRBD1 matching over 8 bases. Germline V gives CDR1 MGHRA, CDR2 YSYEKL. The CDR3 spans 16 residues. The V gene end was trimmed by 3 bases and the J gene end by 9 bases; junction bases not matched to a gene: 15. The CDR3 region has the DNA TGCGCCAGCAGCCATTCGACTACCAGGGGGCCGGCCAAAGCTTTCTTT. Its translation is CASSHSTTRGPAKAFF.

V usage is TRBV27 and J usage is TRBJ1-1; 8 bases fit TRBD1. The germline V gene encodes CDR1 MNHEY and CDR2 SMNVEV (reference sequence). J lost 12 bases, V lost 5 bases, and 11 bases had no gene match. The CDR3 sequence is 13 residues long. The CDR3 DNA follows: TGTGCCAGCAGTCCCCAAGGACAGGGTAAAACTTTCTTT. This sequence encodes CASSPQGQGKTFF.

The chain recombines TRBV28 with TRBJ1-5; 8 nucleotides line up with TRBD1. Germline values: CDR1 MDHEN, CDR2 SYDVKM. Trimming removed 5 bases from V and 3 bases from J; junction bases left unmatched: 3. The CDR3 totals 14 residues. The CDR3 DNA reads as TGTGCCAGCAGTACTCAGGGGGCCAATCAGCCCCAGCATTTT. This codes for CASSTQGANQPQHF. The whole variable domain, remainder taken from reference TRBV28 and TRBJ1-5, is DVKVTQSSRYLVKRTGEKVFLECVQDMDHENMFWYRQDPGLGLRLIYFSYDVKMKEKGDIPEGYSVSREKKERFSLILESASTNQTSMYLCASSTQGANQPQHFGDGTRLSIL.

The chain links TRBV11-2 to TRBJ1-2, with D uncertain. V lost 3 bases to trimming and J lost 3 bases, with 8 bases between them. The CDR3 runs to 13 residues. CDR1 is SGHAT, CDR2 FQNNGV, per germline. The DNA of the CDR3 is TGTGCCAGCAGCTTCACCGGGGACTATGGCTACACCTTC. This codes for CASSFTGDYGYTF.

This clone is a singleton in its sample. The CDR3 region has the DNA TGTGCCAGCTCCCTTAACAGGAGATACAATGAGCAGTTCTTC. This codes for CASSLNRRYNEQFF. V and J are TRBV18 and TRBJ2-1, with a tentative D call TRBD1 (5 bases). The ends were cut back, 6 bases at V and 4 bases at J, with 13 bases in the middle. The CDR3 has 14 amino acids. CDR1 KGHSH and CDR2 LQKENI come from the germline V gene.

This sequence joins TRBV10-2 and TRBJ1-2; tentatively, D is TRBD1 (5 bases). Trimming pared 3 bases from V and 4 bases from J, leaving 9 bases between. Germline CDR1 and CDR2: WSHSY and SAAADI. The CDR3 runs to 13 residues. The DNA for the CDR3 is TGCGCCAGCAGTGAACAGGAACTCTATGGCTACACCTTC. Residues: CASSEQELYGYTF.

CDR3 in DNA: TGTGCCAGCAGCGGAACACCCCGCGGGGCCTACGAGCAGTACTTC. Translated, it gives CASSGTPRGAYEQYF. The chain combines TRBV9 with TRBJ2-7; tentatively, D is TRBD2 (6 bases). The length of the CDR3 is 15 residues. Germline V gives CDR1 SGDLS, CDR2 YYNGEE. V was pared by 3 bases and J by 2 bases, with 15 bases between.

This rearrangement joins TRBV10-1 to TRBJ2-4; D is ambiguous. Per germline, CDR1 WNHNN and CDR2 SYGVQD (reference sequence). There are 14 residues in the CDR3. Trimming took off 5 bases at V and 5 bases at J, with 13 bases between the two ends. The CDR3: CASSPNGGENIQYF. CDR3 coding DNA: TGCGCCAGCAGTCCTAACGGCGGCGAAAACATTCAGTACTTC.

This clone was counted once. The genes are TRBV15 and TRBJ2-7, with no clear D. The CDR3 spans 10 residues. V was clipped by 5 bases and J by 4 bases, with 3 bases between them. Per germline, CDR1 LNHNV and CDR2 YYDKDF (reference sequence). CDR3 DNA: TGTGCCACCAGCCTTTACGAGCAGTACTTC. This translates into CATSLYEQYF.

CDR3 amino acids: CASSSDRQLSNEKLFF. Here the CDR3 DNA reads TGTGCCAGCAGCTCGGATCGACAGCTATCTAATGAAAAACTGTTTTTT. This chain joins TRBV7-9 and TRBJ1-4; a possible D gene is TRBD1 (5 bases). CDR1 SEHNR and CDR2 FQNEAQ come from the germline V gene (reference sequence). Trimming took 4 bases from V and 3 from J, leaving 15 bases between them. The CDR3 is 16 residues long.

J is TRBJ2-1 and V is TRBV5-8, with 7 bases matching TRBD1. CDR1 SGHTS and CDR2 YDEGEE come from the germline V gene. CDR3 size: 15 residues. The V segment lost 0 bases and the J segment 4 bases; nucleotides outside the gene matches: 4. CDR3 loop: CASSLDRGGYNEQFF. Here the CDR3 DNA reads TGTGCCAGCAGCTTGGACAGGGGCGGGTACAATGAGCAGTTCTTC. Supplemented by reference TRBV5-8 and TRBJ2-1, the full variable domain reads EAGVTQSPTHLIKTRGQQATLRCSPISGHTSVYWYQQALGLGLQFLLWYDEGEERNRGNFPPRFSGRQFPNYSSELNVNALELEDSALYLCASSLDRGGYNEQFFGPGTRLTVL.

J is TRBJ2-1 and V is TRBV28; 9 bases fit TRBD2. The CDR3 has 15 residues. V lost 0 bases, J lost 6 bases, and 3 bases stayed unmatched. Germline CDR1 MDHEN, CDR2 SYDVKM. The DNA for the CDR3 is TGTGCCAGCAGTTTATGGCTAGCGGGAATCAATGAGCAGTTCTTC. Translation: CASSLWLAGINEQFF.

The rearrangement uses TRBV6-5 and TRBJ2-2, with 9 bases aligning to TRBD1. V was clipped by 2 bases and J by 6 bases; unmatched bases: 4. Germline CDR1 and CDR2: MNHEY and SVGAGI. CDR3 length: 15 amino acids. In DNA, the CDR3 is TGTGCCAGCAGTTACCGACGGACAGGGGCCGGGGAGCTGTTTTTT. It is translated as CASSYRRTGAGELFF.

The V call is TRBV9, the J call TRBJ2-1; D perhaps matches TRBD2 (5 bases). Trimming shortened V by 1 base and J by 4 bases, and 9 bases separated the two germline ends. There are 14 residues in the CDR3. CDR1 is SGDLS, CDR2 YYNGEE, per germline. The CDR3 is CASSVSGLYNEQFF. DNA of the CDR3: TGTGCCAGCAGCGTATCAGGACTTTACAATGAGCAGTTCTTC.

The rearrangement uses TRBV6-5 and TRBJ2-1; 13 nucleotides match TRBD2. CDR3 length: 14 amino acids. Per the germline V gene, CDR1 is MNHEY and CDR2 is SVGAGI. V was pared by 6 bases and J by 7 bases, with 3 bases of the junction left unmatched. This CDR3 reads CASRPGLAGNEQFF. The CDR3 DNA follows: TGTGCCAGCAGACCGGGACTAGCGGGGAATGAGCAGTTCTTC.

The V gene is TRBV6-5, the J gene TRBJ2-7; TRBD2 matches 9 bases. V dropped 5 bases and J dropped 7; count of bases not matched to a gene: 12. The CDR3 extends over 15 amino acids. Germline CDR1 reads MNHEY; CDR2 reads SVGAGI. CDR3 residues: CASSATAGGLGEQYF. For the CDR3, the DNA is TGTGCCAGCAGTGCCACCGCGGGAGGGCTAGGGGAGCAGTACTTC.